The 3 T cell receptor beta chains below were found in one sample sequenced in a study of cytomegalovirus exposure and HLA in healthy donors (dated by TCRdb to the late 2010s). Receptor amplification or capture employed the immunoSEQ multiplex PCR assay. For the multiplex PCR, a mixture combining 60 forward primers for TCR Vbeta segments and 13 reverse primers for TCR Jbeta segments was used. Not all clones reach the TCRdb copy of this immuneACCESS table, which keeps in-frame sequences only. Checked studies attribute under half of the gap to unresolved V genes and leave the rest unexplained. A total of roughly 70,000 clones appear in this sample, 75% of them only once. Approximately 13% of the sample comes from the top ten. The source material was PBMCs. Receptor source: a man between 70 and 80 years old in good health and CMV-seronegative.

The chain couples TRBV9 to TRBJ2-3, with D possibly TRBD2 on 6 matching bases. This CDR3 spans 15 amino acids. CDR1 SGDLS and CDR2 YYNGEE come from the germline V gene. The V and J ends lost 3 bases and 2 bases respectively, with 13 bases between them. CDR3 sequence (DNA): TGTGCCAGCAGCGCGGGACTGACATTCACAGATACGCAGTATTTT. It yields the protein CASSAGLTFTDTQYF.

The chain links TRBV29-1 to TRBJ1-1; 10 bases match TRBD1. CDR3 length: 14 amino acids. Germline V lookup: CDR1 SQVTM, CDR2 ANQGSEA. Germline trimming cut 1 base from V and 6 bases from J; bases unmatched to any gene: 5. The CDR3 reads CSVEGRQGAAEAFF. The CDR3 nucleotides are TGCAGCGTTGAAGGCCGACAGGGGGCCGCTGAAGCTTTCTTT. Looking up the rest from reference TRBV29-1 and TRBJ1-1 gives the full variable domain: SAVISQKPSRDICQRGTSLTIQCQVDSQVTMMFWYRQQPGQSLTLIATANQGSEATYESGFVIDKFPISRPNLTFSTLTVSNMSPEDSSIYLCSVEGRQGAAEAFFGQGTRLTVV.

The chain joins TRBV6-6 to TRBJ1-2; 8 bases align to TRBD1. CDR1 MNHNY and CDR2 SVGAGI come from the germline V gene (reference sequence). Trimming cost V 7 bases and J 3 bases; bases outside gene matches: 4. This CDR3 spans 13 amino acids. The CDR3 loop reads CASTSDRDYGYTF. Here the CDR3 DNA reads TGTGCCAGCACCTCGGACAGGGACTATGGCTACACCTTC.